The clone carrying this TCR beta chain turned up a few times. For TCRbeta, the library was prepared with unique molecular identifiers. From the PCR reads, TCRdb called clonotypes with MiXCR, one entry per CDR3 protein. The table lists about 610,000 distinct CDR3 sequences, roughly 10% of them singletons. The sample is drawn from a study of T-cell reconstitution after alpha-beta-depleted transplantation in children. J was trimmed by 0 bases and V by 7 bases; bases with no gene match: 9. The CDR3 consists of 15 residues. Germline V gives CDR1 MNHNS, CDR2 SASEGT. The source was PBMCs from the stem cell graft donor, collected from the stem cell graft. The source is a human donor who donated a stem cell graft to a child with acute myeloid leukemia. The rearrangement links TRBV6-1 to TRBJ2-7; 7 positions agree with TRBD2. The CDR3 nucleotides read TGTGCCAGCAAAAGAACGCGGGAGTTCTCCTACGAGCAGTACTTC. Translating gives CASKRTREFSYEQYF.